This TCR beta chain was sequenced for a study of patients and donors after allogeneic stem cell transplantation. This clonotype was detected only a few times. TCRdb reanalysed the RT-PCR reads using MiXCR and keeps one entry per CDR3 protein. The sample holds about 96,000 distinct CDR3 sequences, around 48% seen once. The CDR3 totals 14 residues. Germline values: CDR1 DFQATT, CDR2 SNEGSKA (reference sequence). Trimming took 4 bases from V and 4 from J; bases not matched to a gene: 9. The V and J genes are TRBV20-1 and TRBJ1-2; 7 positions agree with TRBD1. The source is a human donor who was either an allogeneic HSCT recipient or a stem cell or donor lymphocyte infusion donor (not recorded which). It is not recorded whose cells these are; they may come from a transplant donor. The sample taken for sequencing was blood, either unsorted or a sorted T cell fraction (not recorded which). The CDR3 nucleotides read TGCAGTGCTATTCCCCGCCGGGACAGCTATGGCTACACCTTC. Residues: CSAIPRRDSYGYTF.